Listed below are T cell receptor beta chains from one sample, sequenced in a study of blood T cell repertoires in COVID-19. Here immunoSEQ multiplex PCR was the method, and the copy in TCRdb shows in-frame clones only, minus some. The sample contains about 140,000 clones, over 80% of which appear only once. The sample comprised peripheral blood. All receptors derive from a young man with COVID-19, enrolled during active disease. The CDR3 runs from the conserved cysteine through the conserved F or W. The D gene is left open where the match is weak. Some rows mark clone size as missing; the rest say once, few, many or name a class of expanded clone.

once | TRBJ1-2 | - | TRBV24-1 | TGTGCCACCAGTGATTGGCAGGGTAAGGGCTACACCTTC | CATSDWQGKGYTF
- | TRBJ1-4 | - | TRBV18 | TGTGCCAGCTCCCCCTCGGGGGGCGCGGAGGAAAAACTGTTTTTT | CASSPSGGAEEKLFF
- | TRBJ2-7 | - | TRBV6-5 | TGTGCCAGCAGCCGATTAATAGCCCGGATGGAGCAGTACTTC | CASSRLIARMEQYF
- | TRBJ2-7 | TRBD2 | TRBV18 | TGTGCCAGCTCAACCAGCGGGAGGGGGCGGTACGAGCAGTACTTC | CASSTSGRGRYEQYF
- | TRBJ1-2 | - | TRBV30 | TGTGCCTGGAGTGTACGGAGGGACTACACCTTC | CAWSVRRDYTF
- | TRBJ1-2 | - | TRBV19 | TGTGCCAGTAGCCCGGCGGGTAGGTCCTATGGCTACACCTTC | CASSPAGRSYGYTF
- | TRBJ1-2 | TRBD1 | TRBV5-6 | TGTGCCAGCAGCCTTCCGGGACAGCAGAATGGCTACACCTTC | CASSLPGQQNGYTF
- | TRBJ1-1 | TRBD1 | TRBV5-1 | TGCGCCAGCAGCTCGGGACAGGGGCGGTCGAACACTGAAGCTTTCTTT | CASSSGQGRSNTEAFF
- | TRBJ2-7 | TRBD2 | TRBV7-6 | TGTGCCAGCAGCCGATCCCAACTAGCGGATTACGAGCAGTACTTC | CASSRSQLADYEQYF
- | TRBJ2-7 | - | TRBV24-1 | TGTGCCACCAGTGATTTGCTCAGGGCGGAAACTAGCAACGAGCAGTACTTC | CATSDLLRAETSNEQYF
once | TRBJ1-1 | - | TRBV5-4 | TGTGCCAGCAGCCAGGGGACCACTGAAGCTTTCTTT | CASSQGTTEAFF
- | TRBJ1-3 | - | TRBV28 | TGTGCCAGTATTCAATTGAGGGGAAACACCATATATTTT | CASIQLRGNTIYF